The clone carrying this TCR beta chain was seen only a few times. Its antigen remains unidentified. The record originates from a study of lymphopenia after photon versus proton radiotherapy. Regarding the study as a whole: Only patients who died were analyzed for survival; proton advantage is unproven.

J gave up 3 bases and V 2 bases, and 6 bases lay outside the gene matches. Germline CDR1 reads MNHEY; CDR2 reads SMNVEV (reference sequence). The CDR3 totals 15 residues. Sequenced by immunoSEQ multiplex PCR; TCRdb stores in-frame clones only, minus some. Among roughly 41,000 clones, 85% to 90% were seen once, and the ten largest hold under 3.5%. The sequenced sample was peripheral blood, obtained from a patient treated with photon-based radiotherapy. The receptor's source is a man over 45 with gastric cancer. The chain joins TRBV27 to TRBJ2-7; TRBD2 aligns across 8 bases. CDR3 sequence: CASSLRFTSGYEQYF. The CDR3 DNA reads as TGTGCCAGCAGTTTACGTTTCACTAGCGGCTACGAGCAGTACTTC.